Below, one T cell receptor beta chain is given with its context. Here immunoSEQ multiplex PCR was the method, and the copy in TCRdb shows in-frame clones only, minus some. The profile shows over 25,000 clones, around 86% of them singletons. The CDR3 is 13 residues long. The V gene lost 5 bases and the J gene lost 8 bases, with 14 bases spanning the gap. Germline-derived CDR1 and CDR2 are SGHRS and YFSETQ. The source of the sample is a study of blood T cell repertoires in COVID-19. The gene calls are TRBV5-1 and TRBJ2-1; a possible D gene is TRBD2 (5 bases). This clonotype was sampled from a human donor in a cohort sampled during active COVID-19. The donor label of this sample is uncertain. Specimen: peripheral blood. The CDR3 here is CASRVTVRDEQFF. In DNA form, the CDR3 reads TGCGCCAGCAGGGTGACGGTGCGGGATGAGCAGTTCTTC.